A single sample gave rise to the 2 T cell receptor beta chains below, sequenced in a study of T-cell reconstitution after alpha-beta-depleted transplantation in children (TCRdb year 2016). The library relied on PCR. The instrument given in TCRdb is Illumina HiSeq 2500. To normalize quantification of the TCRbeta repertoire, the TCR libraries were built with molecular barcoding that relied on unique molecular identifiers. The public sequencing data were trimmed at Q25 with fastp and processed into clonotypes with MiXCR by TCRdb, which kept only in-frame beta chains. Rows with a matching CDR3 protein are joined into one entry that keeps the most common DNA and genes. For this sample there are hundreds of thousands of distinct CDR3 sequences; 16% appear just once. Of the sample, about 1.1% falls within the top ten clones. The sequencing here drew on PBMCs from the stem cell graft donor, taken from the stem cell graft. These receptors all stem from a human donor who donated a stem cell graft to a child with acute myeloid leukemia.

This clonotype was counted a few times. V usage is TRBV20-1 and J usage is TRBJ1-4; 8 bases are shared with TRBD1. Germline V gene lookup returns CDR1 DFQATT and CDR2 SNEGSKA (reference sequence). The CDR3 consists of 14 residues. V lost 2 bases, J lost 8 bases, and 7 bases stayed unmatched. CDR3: CSARINDRGEKLFF. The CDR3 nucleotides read TGCAGTGCTAGAATAAACGACAGGGGCGAAAAACTGTTTTTT.

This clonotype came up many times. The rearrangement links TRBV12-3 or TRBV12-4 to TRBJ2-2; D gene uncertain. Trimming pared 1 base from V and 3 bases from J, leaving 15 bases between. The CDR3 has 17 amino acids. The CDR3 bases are TGTGCCAGCAGTTTAGTCGGCCCCGGGCCTTACACCGGGGAGCTGTTTTTT. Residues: CASSLVGPGPYTGELFF.